These T cell receptor beta chains were read from a single sample in a study of T cell responses to AZD1222 COVID-19 vaccine. The data were produced by immunoSEQ multiplex PCR, yet TCRdb's version contains in-frame clones alone and is incomplete. Of 110,000 to 150,000 clones listed, about 89% are singletons. This material consisted of peripheral blood, taken on day 0 of AZD1222 vaccination. These receptors all stem from an adult in good health. The CDR3 runs from the conserved cysteine through the conserved F or W. The order of the fields is J gene, D gene, clone size, V gene, CDR3 DNA, CDR3 protein. A D gene is named only where the DNA matches it firmly. Some rows have no size entry. The others give once, few or many, or a class for an expanded clone.

TRBJ2-5,TRBD2,NA,TRBV9,TGTGCCAGCAGCGGATCGGGACTAGCGGGAGTTGGGGAGACCCAGTACTTC,CASSGSGLAGVGETQYF
TRBJ2-6,NA,once,TRBV6-5,TGTGCCAGCACCGAGGGGAACTCTGGGGCCAACGTCCTGACTTTC,CASTEGNSGANVLTF
TRBJ1-1,NA,NA,TRBV5-4,TGTGCCAGCAGCTTGGCTGGAGGGAACACTGAAGCTTTCTTT,CASSLAGGNTEAFF
TRBJ2-3,TRBD1,NA,TRBV5-6,TGTGCCAGCAGTACCGGGACAGCAAGCACAGATACGCAGTATTTT,CASSTGTASTDTQYF
TRBJ2-7,NA,NA,TRBV5-5,TGTGCCAGCAGCTACCTAGTGGGACCTGCAAGCTACGAGCAGTACTTC,CASSYLVGPASYEQYF
TRBJ2-3,NA,NA,TRBV27,TGTGCCAGCAGTTTATCCCGTGCGAGCACAGATACGCAGTATTTT,CASSLSRASTDTQYF
TRBJ1-6,NA,NA,TRBV10-1,TGCGCCAGCAGTGAGTCAAGGGGGTCACCCCTCCACTTT,CASSESRGSPLHF
TRBJ2-5,NA,NA,TRBV12-3/TRBV12-4,TGTGCCAGGGGTTTTTCAAGGCAAGAGACCCAGTACTTC,CARGFSRQETQYF
TRBJ2-7,TRBD1,once,TRBV27,TGTGCCAGCAGTTCCTTAGGGGACAGGGCAAGCTACGAGCAGTACTTC,CASSSLGDRASYEQYF
TRBJ1-2,NA,NA,TRBV28,TGTGCCAGCAGCCCCGCCGGGACAACCCTACGACCTAATGGCTACACCTTC,CASSPAGTTLRPNGYTF
TRBJ1-5,NA,NA,TRBV5-5,TGTGCCAGCAGCTTGCACAGGTCCAATCAGCCCCAGCATTTT,CASSLHRSNQPQHF
TRBJ1-1,NA,NA,TRBV28,TGTGCCAGCAGTTTAACAGGGAACACTGAAGCTTTCTTT,CASSLTGNTEAFF
TRBJ2-7,NA,NA,TRBV5-1,TGCGCCAGCAGCGCGAAGACAGTTCGAACGTCCTACGAGCAGTACTTC,CASSAKTVRTSYEQYF
TRBJ1-5,NA,NA,TRBV2,TGTGCCAGCAGTGAAAGGGGCGGGGGATCCCCCGGCAATCAGCCCCAGCATTTT,CASSERGGGSPGNQPQHF
TRBJ2-5,NA,NA,TRBV4-1,TGCGCCAGCAGCCAAGTTGGAAAAAAAGAGACCCAGTACTTC,CASSQVGKKETQYF
TRBJ2-1,NA,NA,TRBV5-5,TGTGCCAGCAGCTTGGAGGGTCTCACGGAGCAGTTCTTC,CASSLEGLTEQFF
TRBJ1-5,TRBD1,NA,TRBV30,TGTGCCTGGAGACAGGGGAGGGATCAGCCCCAGCATTTT,CAWRQGRDQPQHF
TRBJ1-1,NA,NA,TRBV12-3/TRBV12-4,TGTGCCAGCAGTTTAGTGGGACCCACTGAAGCTTTCTTT,CASSLVGPTEAFF
TRBJ2-7,NA,NA,TRBV18,TGTGCCAGCTCACCGAATCGGGTCGGATCCTACGAGCAGTACTTC,CASSPNRVGSYEQYF
TRBJ2-7,TRBD2,NA,TRBV25-1,TGTGTCCCAGCAGATGGGACTAGTGGGACCTGTGAGCAGTACTTC,CVPADGTSGTCEQYF
TRBJ1-5,NA,NA,TRBV7-5,TGTGCCAGAAGCTTAGGTATTAAGGGCAGCAATCAGCCCCAGCATTTT,CARSLGIKGSNQPQHF
TRBJ2-2,TRBD1,NA,TRBV5-1,TGCGCCAGCAGCTTAGCAGGGGGCTCGAACACCGGGGAGCTGTTTTTT,CASSLAGGSNTGELFF
TRBJ2-3,NA,NA,TRBV6-6,TGTGCCAGCAGTCCGAGAGCGGCTAACACAGATACGCAGTATTTT,CASSPRAANTDTQYF
TRBJ2-7,TRBD2,NA,TRBV3-1/TRBV3-2,TGTGCCAGCAGCCTATCTAGCGGCGACTACGAGCAGTACTTC,CASSLSSGDYEQYF
TRBJ1-5,NA,NA,TRBV18,TGTGCCAGCTCACCACGGGCAGGGTATAGCAATCAGCCCCAGCATTTT,CASSPRAGYSNQPQHF
TRBJ1-6,NA,NA,TRBV19,TGTGCCAGTAGTACTTACAGGGCCGACTCCTATAATTCACCCCTCCACTTT,CASSTYRADSYNSPLHF
TRBJ1-2,TRBD1,NA,TRBV18,TGTGCCAGCTCACCCGGACAGGGGCCAAGCTATGGCTACACCTTC,CASSPGQGPSYGYTF